A selection of T cell receptor beta chains follows, all from one sample in a study of T cell responses to AZD1222 COVID-19 vaccine. Produced via immunoSEQ multiplex PCR; TCRdb's table is partial and in-frame only. The table has around 72,000 clones, around 87% seen once. The source was peripheral blood, collected on day 0 of AZD1222 vaccination. These receptors were collected from an adult in good health. CDR3s include the opening cysteine and the closing phenylalanine or tryptophan. D genes are given only for firm matches. Some rows have no size entry. The others give once, few or many, or a class for an expanded clone.

DNA | CDR3 | J | size | D | V
TGTGCCAGCAGCCAAGCAGGCAGGGGTAACATTCAGTACTTC | CASSQAGRGNIQYF | TRBJ2-4 | once | NA | TRBV4-2
TGTGCCAGCAGCATCGGACAGGTCGGGACCGGGGAGCTGTTTTTT | CASSIGQVGTGELFF | TRBJ2-2 | NA | TRBD1 | TRBV13
TGTGCCAGCACCCTGCTAGAGACCCAGTACTTC | CASTLLETQYF | TRBJ2-5 | NA | NA | TRBV6-5
TGTGCCAGCAGCCAGGGGTTCCCACCTAATGGCTACACCTTC | CASSQGFPPNGYTF | TRBJ1-2 | NA | NA | TRBV27
TGTGCCAGTAGTATAGAGGTACAGAACTATGGCTACACCTTC | CASSIEVQNYGYTF | TRBJ1-2 | NA | NA | TRBV19
TGTGCCAGCAGCTTGTGGACAGGGTTCGGAGAGACCCAGTACTTC | CASSLWTGFGETQYF | TRBJ2-5 | NA | TRBD1 | TRBV5-8
TGCGCCAGCAGCGAGATTTCGGGGACCTATGGCTACACCTTC | CASSEISGTYGYTF | TRBJ1-2 | NA | NA | TRBV5-1
TGTGCCAGCAGCCCAGGGACGGCGAACTATGGCTACACCTTC | CASSPGTANYGYTF | TRBJ1-2 | NA | NA | TRBV5-5
TGTGCCAGCAGCCCGGACAACTACGAGCAGTACTTC | CASSPDNYEQYF | TRBJ2-7 | NA | NA | TRBV7-3
TGCGCCAGCAGCCAAGTTGGAGCAGGGGGCAAGGACGAGCAGTACTTC | CASSQVGAGGKDEQYF | TRBJ2-7 | NA | TRBD1 | TRBV4-1
TGTGCCAGCAGCTTTTCTATACAAAGCACAGATACGCAGTATTTT | CASSFSIQSTDTQYF | TRBJ2-3 | few | NA | TRBV7-3
TGTGCCAGTAGTATAGATATGTTCCAAAACATTCAGTACTTC | CASSIDMFQNIQYF | TRBJ2-4 | NA | NA | TRBV19
TGCGCCAGCAGCCCTAGCGGGGGGAGAGAGACCCAGTACTTC | CASSPSGGRETQYF | TRBJ2-5 | NA | TRBD2 | TRBV4-1
TGTGCCAGCAGCCAGGCGGGGGGCGAAAGAGTGGAGACCCAGTACTTC | CASSQAGGERVETQYF | TRBJ2-5 | once | TRBD2 | TRBV5-4